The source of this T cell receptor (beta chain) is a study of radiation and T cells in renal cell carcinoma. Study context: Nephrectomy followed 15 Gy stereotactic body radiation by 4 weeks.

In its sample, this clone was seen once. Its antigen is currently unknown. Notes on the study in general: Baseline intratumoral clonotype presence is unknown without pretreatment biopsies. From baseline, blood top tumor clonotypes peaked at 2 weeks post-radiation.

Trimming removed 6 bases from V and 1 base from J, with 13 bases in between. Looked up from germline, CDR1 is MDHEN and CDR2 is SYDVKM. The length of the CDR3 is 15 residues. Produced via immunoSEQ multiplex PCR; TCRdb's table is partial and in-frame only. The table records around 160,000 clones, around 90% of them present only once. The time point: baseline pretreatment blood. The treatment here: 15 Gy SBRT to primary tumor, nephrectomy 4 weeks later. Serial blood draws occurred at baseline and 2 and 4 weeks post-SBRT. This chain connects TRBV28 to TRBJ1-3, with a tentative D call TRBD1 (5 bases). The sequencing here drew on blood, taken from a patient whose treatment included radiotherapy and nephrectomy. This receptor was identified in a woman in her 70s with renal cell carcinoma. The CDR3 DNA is TGTGCCAGCAGGGCTTGGGGGGGATCTGGAAACACCATATATTTT. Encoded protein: CASRAWGGSGNTIYF.